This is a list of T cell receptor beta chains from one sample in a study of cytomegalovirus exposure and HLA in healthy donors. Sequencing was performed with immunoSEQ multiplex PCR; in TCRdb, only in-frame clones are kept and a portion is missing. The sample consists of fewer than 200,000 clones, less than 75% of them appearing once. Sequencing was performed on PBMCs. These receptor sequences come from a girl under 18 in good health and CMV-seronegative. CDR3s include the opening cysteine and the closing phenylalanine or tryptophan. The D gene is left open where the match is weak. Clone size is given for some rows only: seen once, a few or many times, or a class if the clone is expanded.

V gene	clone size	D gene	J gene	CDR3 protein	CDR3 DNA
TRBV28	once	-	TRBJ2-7	CASSRDIYEQYF	TGTGCCAGCTCCCGGGACATTTACGAGCAGTACTTC
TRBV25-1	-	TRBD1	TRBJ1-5	CASSARQGDGGNQPQHF	TGTGCCAGCAGTGCCCGTCAGGGGGACGGGGGCAATCAGCCCCAGCATTTT
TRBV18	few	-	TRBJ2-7	CASSPPTGTYEQYF	TGTGCCAGCTCACCCCCGACGGGGACCTACGAGCAGTACTTC
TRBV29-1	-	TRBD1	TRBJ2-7	CSAKTGNYEQYF	TGCAGCGCCAAGACAGGGAACTACGAGCAGTACTTC
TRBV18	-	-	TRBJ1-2	CASSPPGAGHGYTF	TGTGCCAGCTCACCCCCGGGAGCGGGGCATGGCTACACCTTC
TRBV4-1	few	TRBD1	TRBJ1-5	CASSAQGGSNQPQHF	TGCGCCAGCAGCGCACAGGGGGGAAGCAATCAGCCCCAGCATTTT
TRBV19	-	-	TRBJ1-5	CASSAGYQPQHF	TGTGCCAGTAGCGCAGGGTATCAGCCCCAGCATTTT
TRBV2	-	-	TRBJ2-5	CASSAIQGQETQYF	TGTGCCAGCAGTGCGATTCAGGGTCAAGAGACCCAGTACTTC
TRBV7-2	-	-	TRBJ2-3	CASSPRLRSTDTQYF	TGTGCCAGCAGCCCTCGACTGAGAAGCACAGATACGCAGTATTTT
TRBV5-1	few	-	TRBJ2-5	CASSINTGRETQYF	TGCGCCAGCAGCATCAACACAGGGAGAGAGACCCAGTACTTC
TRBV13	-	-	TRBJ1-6	CASSPGRDSPLHF	TGTGCCAGCAGCCCGGGGAGGGATTCACCCCTCCACTTT
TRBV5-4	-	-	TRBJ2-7	CASSWDSSEQYF	TGTGCCAGCAGCTGGGACTCGAGCGAGCAGTACTTC
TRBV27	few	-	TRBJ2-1	CASGLKYNEQFF	TGTGCCAGCGGACTGAAATACAATGAGCAGTTCTTC
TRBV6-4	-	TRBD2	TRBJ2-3	CASSVLAGETDTQYF	TGTGCCAGCAGTGTACTAGCGGGGGAGACAGATACGCAGTATTTT
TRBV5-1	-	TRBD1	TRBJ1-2	CASRQDRDRGYTF	TGCGCCAGCAGACAAGACAGGGACAGGGGCTACACCTTC
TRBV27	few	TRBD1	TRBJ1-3	CASWQGAGNTIYF	TGTGCCAGCTGGCAGGGGGCGGGAAACACCATATATTTT
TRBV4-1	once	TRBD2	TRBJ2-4	CASSQVGGGATWSIQYF	TGCGCCAGCAGCCAAGTCGGCGGGGGGGCCACATGGAGCATTCAGTACTTC
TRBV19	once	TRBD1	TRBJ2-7	CASSPGQGPYEQYF	TGTGCCAGTAGTCCGGGACAGGGACCCTACGAGCAGTACTTC
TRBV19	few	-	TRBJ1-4	CASSIQGVSIEKLFF	TGTGCCAGTAGTATCCAGGGTGTTTCGATTGAAAAACTGTTTTTT
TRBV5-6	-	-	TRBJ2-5	CASSYSGQLAQTQYF	TGTGCCAGCAGCTATTCCGGACAGCTAGCCCAGACCCAGTACTTC
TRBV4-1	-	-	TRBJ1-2	CASSIDPRDYYGYTF	TGCGCCAGCAGCATAGATCCTCGGGACTATTATGGCTACACCTTC
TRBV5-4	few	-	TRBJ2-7	CASSLAGGRRVYEQYF	TGTGCCAGCAGCTTGGCCGGGGGGCGCCGGGTCTACGAGCAGTACTTC
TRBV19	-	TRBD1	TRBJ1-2	CASSTPRDRGFYGYTF	TGTGCCAGTAGTACCCCCCGGGACAGGGGGTTTTATGGCTACACCTTC
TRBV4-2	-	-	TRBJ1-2	CASSQVPGDLYGYTF	TGTGCCAGCAGCCAAGTCCCGGGAGACCTCTATGGCTACACCTTC
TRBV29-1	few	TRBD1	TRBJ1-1	CSATTGAIGTEAFF	TGCAGCGCGACAACAGGGGCCATAGGCACTGAAGCTTTCTTT
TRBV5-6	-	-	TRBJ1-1	CASSPGWGGEVIEAFF	TGTGCCAGCAGCCCTGGTTGGGGCGGAGAGGTTATTGAAGCTTTCTTT
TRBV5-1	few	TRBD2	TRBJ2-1	CASKQRGASYNEQFF	TGCGCCAGCAAGCAGCGGGGGGCATCCTACAATGAGCAGTTCTTC
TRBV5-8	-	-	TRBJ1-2	CASSLVLGQTNGRNYGYTF	TGTGCCAGCAGCTTGGTCTTGGGGCAGACGAACGGGCGAAACTATGGCTACACCTTC
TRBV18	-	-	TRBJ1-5	CASSPPGQKESQHF	TGTGCCAGCTCACCTCCGGGACAAAAAGAATCCCAGCATTTT
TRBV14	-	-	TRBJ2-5	CASSQVALETQYF	TGTGCCAGCAGCCAAGTAGCCCTAGAGACCCAGTACTTC
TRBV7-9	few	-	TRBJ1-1	CASSPGRQMNTEAFF	TGTGCCAGCAGCCCTGGTAGACAGATGAACACTGAAGCTTTCTTT
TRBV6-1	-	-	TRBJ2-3	CASSDRDTNQGDTQYF	TGTGCCAGCAGTGATAGGGACACAAATCAAGGTGATACGCAGTATTTT
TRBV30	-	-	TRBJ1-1	CAWSVQAGVAFF	TGTGCCTGGAGTGTACAAGCCGGGGTAGCTTTCTTT
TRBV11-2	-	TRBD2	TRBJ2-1	CASSPTLGGGSYNEQFF	TGTGCCAGCAGCCCCACCCTAGGCGGGGGTTCCTACAATGAGCAGTTCTTC
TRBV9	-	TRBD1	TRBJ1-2	CASSVELDRWGYGHTF	TGTGCCAGCAGCGTAGAACTGGACAGGTGGGGCTATGGCCACACCTTC
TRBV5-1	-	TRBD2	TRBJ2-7	CASSLASGGREEQYF	TGCGCCAGCAGCTTGGCTAGCGGGGGGCGGGAGGAGCAGTACTTC
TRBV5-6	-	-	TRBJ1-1	CASSRGLNTEAFF	TGTGCCAGCAGCCGAGGCTTAAACACTGAAGCTTTCTTT
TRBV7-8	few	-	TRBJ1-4	CASSPGRGLGEKLFF	TGTGCCAGCAGCCCCGGACGGGGTCTCGGTGAAAAACTGTTTTTT
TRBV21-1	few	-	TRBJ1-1	CASSNRRTGRAFF	TGTGCCAGCAGCAATAGGAGGACAGGGAGAGCTTTCTTT
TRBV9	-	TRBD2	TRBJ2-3	CASSATSGGAADTQYF	TGTGCCAGCAGCGCGACTAGCGGGGGGGCCGCAGATACGCAGTATTTT
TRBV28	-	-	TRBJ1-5	CASSVDLSGQPQHF	TGTGCCAGCAGCGTCGACTTAAGTGGACAGCCCCAGCATTTT
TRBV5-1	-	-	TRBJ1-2	CASSPTGGIYGYTF	TGCGCCAGCAGCCCGACAGGTGGGATCTATGGCTACACCTTC
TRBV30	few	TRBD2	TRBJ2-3	CAWSASGGVTDTQYF	TGTGCCTGGAGTGCCAGCGGGGGGGTCACAGATACGCAGTATTTT
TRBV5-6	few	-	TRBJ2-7	CASSLGTYEQYF	TGTGCCAGCAGCTTGGGTACCTACGAGCAGTACTTC
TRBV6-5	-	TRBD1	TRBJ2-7	CASSYVGTGGEEQYF	TGTGCCAGCAGTTATGTCGGGACAGGGGGCGAAGAGCAGTACTTC
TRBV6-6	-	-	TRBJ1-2	CATDERQVVYGYTF	TGTGCCACAGATGAAAGACAGGTCGTCTATGGCTACACCTTC
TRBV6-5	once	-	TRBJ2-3	CASNPGVRTDTQYF	TGTGCCAGCAATCCGGGGGTACGCACAGATACGCAGTATTTT
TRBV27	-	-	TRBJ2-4	CASSFSGANIQYF	TGTGCCAGCAGTTTCTCAGGGGCGAACATTCAGTACTTC
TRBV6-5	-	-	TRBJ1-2	CASSYTRTAGGNGYTF	TGTGCCAGCAGTTACACCAGAACGGCGGGGGGGAATGGCTACACCTTC
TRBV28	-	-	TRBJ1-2	CASTLYAKGAGYTF	TGTGCCAGCACCCTTTATGCTAAAGGGGCTGGCTACACCTTC
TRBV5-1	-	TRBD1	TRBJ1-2	CASSWDRGSNGYTF	TGCGCCAGCAGTTGGGACAGGGGAAGTAATGGCTACACCTTC
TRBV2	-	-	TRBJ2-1	CASRDKGYNEQFF	TGTGCCAGCAGGGACAAAGGCTACAATGAGCAGTTCTTC
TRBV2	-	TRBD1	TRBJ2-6	CASSGGTGGYSGANVLTF	TGTGCCAGCAGTGGTGGGACAGGGGGCTACTCTGGGGCCAACGTCCTGACTTTC
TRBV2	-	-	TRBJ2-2	CASSTGLTGELFF	TGTGCCAGCAGTACAGGGCTCACCGGGGAGCTGTTTTTT
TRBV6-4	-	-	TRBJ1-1	CASSVQSNTEAFF	TGTGCCAGCAGCGTACAGTCGAACACTGAAGCTTTCTTT
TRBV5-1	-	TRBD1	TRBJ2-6	CASSSSGQGNAGANVLTF	TGCGCCAGCAGCTCCTCGGGACAGGGTAACGCTGGGGCCAACGTCCTGACTTTC
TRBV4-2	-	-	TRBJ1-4	CASSQLKKDLGYEKLFF	TGTGCCAGCAGCCAATTAAAAAAAGACTTAGGATATGAAAAACTGTTTTTT
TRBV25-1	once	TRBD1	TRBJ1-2	CASSKQGVGGYTF	TGTGCCAGCAGTAAACAGGGGGTCGGTGGCTACACCTTC
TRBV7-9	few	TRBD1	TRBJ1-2	CASSLAGQGAYGYTF	TGTGCCAGCAGCTTAGCCGGACAGGGGGCATATGGCTACACCTTC